Presented here are 22 T cell receptor beta chains from one specimen sequenced in a study of blood T cell repertoires in COVID-19. Profiled with immunoSEQ multiplex PCR; TCRdb holds only in-frame clones, not every one. The data show 200,000 to 250,000 clones, with 75% to 90% seen just once and approximately 2% held by the top ten. Specimen: peripheral blood. The origin of the receptors is a man younger than 40 who had recovered from COVID-19.

This rearrangement joins TRBV5-1 to TRBJ2-3, with TRBD2 identical over 12 bases. The CDR3 totals 15 residues. CDR1 is SGHRS, CDR2 YFSETQ, per germline. V lost 3 bases, J lost 5 bases, and 4 bases stayed unmatched. The CDR3 DNA follows: TGCGCCAGCAGCTCTAGCGGGGGGGCAGTAGATACGCAGTATTTT. Amino acid sequence: CASSSSGGAVDTQYF.

This clone was seen at least ten times. The chain recombines TRBV6-4 with TRBJ1-5; 9 bases are shared with TRBD1. The length of the CDR3 is 16 residues. With 4 bases clipped from V and 5 bases from J, the junction kept 9 bases outside the gene matches. Germline CDR1 MRHNA, CDR2 SNTAGT. Here the CDR3 DNA reads TGTGCCAGCAGTGCGCATCCGGGACAGGGCGATCAGCCCCAGCATTTT. This encodes CASSAHPGQGDQPQHF.

This clone is a singleton in its sample. This chain links TRBV3-1 (or the pseudogene TRBV3-2) with TRBJ2-1; 7 bases map to TRBD1. Germline-derived CDR1 and CDR2 are LGHDT and YNNKEL (reference sequence). The length of the CDR3 is 12 residues. V was pared by 4 bases and J by 7 bases, with 1 base of the junction left unmatched. The DNA for the CDR3 is TGTGCCAGCAGCCTGACAGGGAATGAGCAGTTCTTC. Translating it yields CASSLTGNEQFF.

The chain links TRBV11-2 to TRBJ2-1; D not resolved. The CDR3 contains 13 residues. V was cut by 7 bases and J by 7 bases, with 14 bases left in between. The V gene's germline CDR1 is SGHAT and CDR2 FQNNGV. CDR3 in amino acids: CASTPETPNEQFF. In DNA form, the CDR3 reads TGTGCCAGCACTCCAGAAACACCGAATGAGCAGTTCTTC.

The chain links TRBV5-4 to TRBJ2-7, with 9 bases fitting TRBD1. After removal of 4 bases from V and 0 bases from J, the junction contained 5 bases not matched to a gene. Looked up from germline, CDR1 is SGHNT and CDR2 is YYREEE (reference sequence). CDR3 length: 15 residues. DNA for the CDR3: TGTGCCAGCAGCCCAGTGACAGGGGGCTCCTACGAGCAGTACTTC. This translates into CASSPVTGGSYEQYF. The whole variable domain, remainder taken from reference TRBV5-4 and TRBJ2-7, is ETGVTQSPTHLIKTRGQQVTLRCSSQSGHNTVSWYQQALGQGPQFIFQYYREEENGRGNFPPRFSGLQFPNYSSELNVNALELDDSALYLCASSPVTGGSYEQYFGPGTRLTVT.

As for this clone: A junction end diverges from the germline sequence, so it may reflect a read error. V usage is TRBV15 and J usage is TRBJ2-7, with 7 positions matching TRBD2. The V gene's germline CDR1 is LNHNV and CDR2 YYDKDF (reference sequence). The CDR3 has 13 amino acids. CDR3 region: CATGSGDSYEQYF. The CDR3 nucleotides read TGTGCCACCGGCAGCGGGGACTCCTACGAGCAGTACTTC.

The CDR3 sequence: CASTEGGGYTF. The CDR3 coding sequence is TGTGCCAGCACCGAGGGTGGGGGCTACACCTTC. The chain combines TRBV6-6 with TRBJ1-2; the D is unclear. V lost 7 bases to trimming and J lost 8 bases, with 11 bases between them. The CDR3 runs to 11 residues. In germline, CDR1 is MNHNY, CDR2 SVGAGI (reference sequence).

The chain links TRBV5-1 to TRBJ2-1; maybe TRBD1 (6 bases). Per the germline V gene, CDR1 is SGHRS and CDR2 is YFSETQ. There are 14 residues in the CDR3. Trimming took off 7 bases at V and 4 bases at J, with 15 bases between the two ends. The CDR3 protein is CASQTRGFYNEQFF. In DNA form, the CDR3 reads TGCGCCAGCCAAACGAGGGGGTTTTACAATGAGCAGTTCTTC.

The V and J genes are TRBV4-3 and TRBJ2-3; the match to TRBD2 covers 7 bases. V trimming: 1 base; J trimming: 2 bases; junction bases outside the gene matches: 6. In germline, CDR1 is LGHNA, CDR2 YSLEER. There are 16 residues in the CDR3. CDR3 nucleotides: TGCGCCAGCAGCCAAGGTGGAGCGGGGATCACAGATACGCAGTATTTT. It specifies CASSQGGAGITDTQYF.

This sequence joins TRBV15 and TRBJ1-2; 9 bases align to TRBD1. Trimming removed 0 bases from V and 2 bases from J; junction bases left unmatched: 7. The CDR3 runs 17 residues. From germline, CDR1 is LNHNV and CDR2 YYDKDF (reference sequence). Written as DNA, the CDR3 is TGTGCCACCAGCAGAGATAGAATACAGGGGGCGAACTATGGCTACACCTTC. It is translated as CATSRDRIQGANYGYTF.

The chain uses TRBV9 and TRBJ1-4; 8 bases are a match to TRBD1. With 2 bases clipped from V and 1 base from J, the junction kept 1 base outside the gene matches. The CDR3 length is 15 residues. CDR1 is SGDLS and CDR2 is YYNGEE in the germline V gene. CDR3 protein: CASSVDRGTNEKLFF. CDR3 in DNA: TGTGCCAGCAGCGTTGACAGGGGAACTAATGAAAAACTGTTTTTT.

CDR3 region: CASSFPGRGYEQYF. CDR3 nucleotides: TGTGCCAGCAGCTTTCCCGGGAGGGGTTACGAGCAGTACTTC. The rearrangement joins TRBV7-2 to TRBJ2-7; 8 nucleotides line up with TRBD2. From germline, CDR1 is SGHTA and CDR2 FQGNSA. CDR3 length: 14 amino acids. Trimming took 3 bases from V and 4 from J; bases not matched to a gene: 5.

The chain carries TRBV3-1 (or the pseudogene TRBV3-2) and TRBJ2-7; D is perhaps TRBD1 (5 bases). Germline CDR1 is LGHDT and CDR2 is YNNKEL (reference sequence). Trimming pared 4 bases from V and 3 bases from J, leaving 13 bases between. The CDR3 sequence is 14 residues long. CDR3 sequence (DNA): TGTGCCAGCAGCCTTAGTCGACAGATCTACGAGCAGTACTTC. Protein product: CASSLSRQIYEQYF.

The chain uses TRBV4-3 and TRBJ1-2; 7 nucleotides match TRBD1. Germline trimming cut 0 bases from V and 6 bases from J; bases unmatched to any gene: 4. The CDR3 is 14 amino acids. Germline assignment: CDR1 LGHNA and CDR2 YSLEER. CDR3 in DNA: TGCGCCAGCAGCCAAGAGCCTACAGGGGATGGCTACACCTTC. It yields the protein CASSQEPTGDGYTF.

This chain uses TRBV14 with TRBJ2-3, with D possibly being TRBD2 (5 bases). Germline lookup yields CDR1 SGHDN and CDR2 FVKESK. V shed 3 bases and J shed 6 bases, with 13 bases lying between them. The CDR3 is made up of 14 amino acids. The CDR3 is CASSHRLGGDTQYF. CDR3 sequence (DNA): TGTGCCAGCAGCCATAGGCTAGGCGGGGATACGCAGTATTTT.

The chain recombines TRBV6-2 or TRBV6-3 with TRBJ2-7, with 12 bases aligning to TRBD2. This CDR3 comprises 15 residues. V was pared by 4 bases and J by 1 base, with 2 bases of the junction left unmatched. Germline loops: CDR1 MNHEY, CDR2 SVGEGT. CDR3 amino acids: CASSWTSGDSYEQYF. CDR3 nucleotide sequence: TGTGCCAGCAGTTGGACTAGCGGGGATTCCTACGAGCAGTACTTC.

This chain uses TRBV9 with TRBJ1-6; D is possibly TRBD1 (5 bases). This CDR3 spans 14 amino acids. V lost 0 bases and J lost 9, with 10 bases in between. Germline lookup yields CDR1 SGDLS and CDR2 YYNGEE. The CDR3 DNA is TGTGCCAGCAGCGTAGAAGGGGCTGGTTCACCCCTCCACTTT. It is translated as CASSVEGAGSPLHF.

The rearrangement joins TRBV6-5 to TRBJ1-1; D not certain. CDR3 size: 13 residues. The V gene's germline CDR1 is MNHEY and CDR2 SVGAGI. The ends were cut back, 6 bases at V and 4 bases at J, with 12 bases in the middle. Here the CDR3 reads CASRRVLGTEAFF. As DNA, the CDR3 is TGTGCCAGCAGGAGGGTGCTGGGCACTGAAGCTTTCTTT.

In its sample, this clone was seen once. The gene calls are TRBV6-2 or TRBV6-3 and TRBJ2-1; 10 nucleotides match TRBD2. Trimming cost V 0 bases and J 3 bases; bases outside gene matches: 5. Germline CDR1 MNHEY, CDR2 SVGEGT. The CDR3 sequence is 17 residues long. The CDR3 region is CASSYSGLAGVYNEQFF. The CDR3 bases are TGTGCCAGCAGTTACTCGGGCCTAGCGGGGGTCTACAATGAGCAGTTCTTC.

V gene TRBV7-9 combines with J gene TRBJ1-2, with D possibly matching TRBD1 (6 bases). Germline loops: CDR1 SEHNR, CDR2 FQNEAQ (reference sequence). Trimming stripped 3 bases from V and 6 bases from J, with 11 bases between. CDR3 size: 13 residues. The CDR3 spells CASSLIGGDGYTF. The CDR3 region has the DNA TGTGCCAGCAGCTTGATAGGGGGGGATGGCTACACCTTC.

V is TRBV15 and J is TRBJ1-2; D is undetermined. In germline, CDR1 is LNHNV, CDR2 YYDKDF (reference sequence). Deletions cut 0 bases from V and 8 bases from J, with 10 bases between. The CDR3 contains 13 residues. The CDR3 nucleotides read TGTGCCACCAGCAGAGATCGGAGGCTGGGCTACACCTTC. Amino acid sequence: CATSRDRRLGYTF.

The CDR3 DNA reads as TGTGCCAGCAGTCCGACAGACTACAATGAGCAGTTCTTC. Amino acids: CASSPTDYNEQFF. The V and J genes are TRBV6-2 or TRBV6-3 and TRBJ2-1; TRBD1 might be the D (5 bases). Looked up from germline, CDR1 is MNHEY and CDR2 is SVGEGT. This CDR3 contains 13 residues. The V and J ends lost 5 bases and 3 bases respectively, with 8 bases between them.